Following are 9 T cell receptor beta chains from one sample sequenced in a study of cytomegalovirus exposure and HLA in healthy donors. The study ran its PCR with 60 Vbeta and 13 Jbeta primers. Assay used: immunoSEQ multiplex PCR; TCRdb lists only in-frame clones, some missing. The table shows 85,000 to 100,000 clones, with around 64% occurring only once. Sequencing used PBMCs. Every receptor here comes from a human donor in good health.

The V and J genes are TRBV4-3 and TRBJ2-2; D call uncertain. Trimming pared 1 base from V and 4 bases from J, leaving 13 bases between. The germline V gene encodes CDR1 LGHNA and CDR2 YSLEER. The CDR3 has 16 amino acids. The DNA of the CDR3 is TGCGCCAGCAGCCAAGCGAGGTCGAACCCCACCGGGGAGCTGTTTTTT. Amino acids: CASSQARSNPTGELFF.

This clone appeared a few times. This chain links TRBV11-2 with TRBJ1-6; 10 bases align to TRBD1. Germline CDR1 is SGHAT and CDR2 is FQNNGV. The CDR3 loop spans 14 amino acids. J gave up 7 bases and V 4 bases, and 1 base lay outside the gene matches. The DNA for the CDR3 is TGTGCCAGCAGCTCGGGACAGGGGAATTCACCCCTCCACTTT. Protein sequence: CASSSGQGNSPLHF.

This clone was seen more than once but under ten times. The chain recombines TRBV7-9 with TRBJ1-1; 9 bases are shared with TRBD1. Germline V gene lookup returns CDR1 SEHNR and CDR2 FQNEAQ (reference sequence). This CDR3 comprises 17 residues. The V segment lost 5 bases and the J segment 7 bases; nucleotides outside the gene matches: 17. In DNA, the CDR3 is TGTGCCAGCAGCCCCCAAACCTTTACAGGGGGCGCGGGTGAAGCTTTCTTT. Protein sequence: CASSPQTFTGGAGEAFF.

The gene calls are TRBV28 and TRBJ1-1; D is ambiguous. This CDR3 spans 14 amino acids. The V and J ends lost 6 bases and 5 bases respectively, with 16 bases between them. Per germline, CDR1 MDHEN and CDR2 SYDVKM. DNA of the CDR3: TGTGCCAGCAGCCTGCTGGGTGGCAGGACTGAAGCTTTCTTT. Its protein product is CASSLLGGRTEAFF.

The gene calls are TRBV4-2 and TRBJ1-2, with D perhaps matching TRBD1 (6 bases). Trimming pared 0 bases from V and 7 bases from J, leaving 15 bases between. The length of the CDR3 is 15 residues. Looked up from germline, CDR1 is LGHNA and CDR2 is YNFKEQ. The CDR3 DNA is TGTGCCAGCAGCCAAGATCGGGTCAGGGGTGGTGGCTACACCTTC. As protein: CASSQDRVRGGGYTF.

The chain joins TRBV6-1 to TRBJ2-1, with 10 bases lining up with TRBD2. The J segment lost 0 bases and the V segment lost 9 bases, leaving 2 bases of the junction unmatched. The germline CDR1 and CDR2 sequences are MNHNS and SASEGT. The CDR3 runs 14 residues. CDR3 DNA: TGTGCCAGTGGACTAGCGGACTCCTACAATGAGCAGTTCTTC. Its translation is CASGLADSYNEQFF.

A few counts support this clone. This rearrangement joins TRBV5-4 to TRBJ2-7; D ambiguous. The CDR3 spans 13 residues. Looked up from germline, CDR1 is SGHNT and CDR2 is YYREEE (reference sequence). The germline V and J ends were trimmed by 0 bases and 6 bases, with 10 bases remaining between them. The CDR3 region is CASSLDTPSEQYF. In nucleotides, the CDR3 is TGTGCCAGCAGCTTGGACACCCCTAGCGAGCAGTACTTC.

The chain combines TRBV20-1 with TRBJ2-5; D not certain. There are 11 residues in the CDR3. Trimming shortened V by 3 bases and J by 10 bases, and 12 bases separated the two germline ends. The V gene's germline CDR1 is DFQATT and CDR2 SNEGSKA (reference sequence). CDR3 in amino acids: CSASVLRIQYF. The CDR3 DNA reads as TGCAGTGCTAGTGTTTTGCGGATCCAGTACTTC.

This rearrangement joins TRBV30 to TRBJ1-2, with unresolved D. The germline V gene encodes CDR1 GTSNPN and CDR2 SVGIG (reference sequence). V shed 1 base and J shed 3 bases, with 3 bases lying between them. This CDR3 region has 11 residues. CDR3 in DNA: TGTGCCTGGAGTGCTTACTATGGCTACACCTTC. The encoded protein is CAWSAYYGYTF.